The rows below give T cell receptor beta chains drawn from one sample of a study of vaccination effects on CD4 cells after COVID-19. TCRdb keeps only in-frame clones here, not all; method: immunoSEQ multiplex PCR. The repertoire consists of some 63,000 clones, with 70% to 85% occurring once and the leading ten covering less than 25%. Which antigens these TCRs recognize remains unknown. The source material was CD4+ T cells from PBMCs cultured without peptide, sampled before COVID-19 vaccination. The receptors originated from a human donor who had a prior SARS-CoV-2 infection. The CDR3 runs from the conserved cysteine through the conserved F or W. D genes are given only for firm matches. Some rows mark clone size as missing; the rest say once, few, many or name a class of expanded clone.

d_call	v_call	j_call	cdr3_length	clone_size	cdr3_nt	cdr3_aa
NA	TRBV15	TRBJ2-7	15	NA	TGTGCCACCAGCAGAGGGTTGGACTTAAACTACGAGCAGTACTTC	CATSRGLDLNYEQYF
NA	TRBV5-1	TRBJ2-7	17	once	TGCGCCAGCAGCTTGGATGGAGGGACGATCCTTACGAGGGAGCAGTACTTC	CASSLDGGTILTREQYF
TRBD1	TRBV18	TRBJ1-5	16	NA	TGTGCCAGCTCACCACCAGGACAGGCAGGCAATCAGCCCCAGCATTTT	CASSPPGQAGNQPQHF
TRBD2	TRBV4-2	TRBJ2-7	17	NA	TGTGCCAGCAGCCAAGATTTTTGGCGGGGGGACAACTACGAGCAGTACTTC	CASSQDFWRGDNYEQYF
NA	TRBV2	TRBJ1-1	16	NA	TGTGCCAGCAGTGAAGTTAAGGGTATGGGGGAGACTGAAGCTTTCTTT	CASSEVKGMGETEAFF
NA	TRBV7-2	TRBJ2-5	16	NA	TGTGCCAGCAGCCCTATTACCTCGCCGTACCAAGAGACCCAGTACTTC	CASSPITSPYQETQYF
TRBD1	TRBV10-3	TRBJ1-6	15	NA	TGTGCCATCAGTGAGGGACAGGGTTTGGGTTCACCCCTCCACTTT	CAISEGQGLGSPLHF
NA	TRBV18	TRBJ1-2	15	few	TGTGCCAGCTCACCATCTAAACAGGGAGGTAATGGCTACACCTTC	CASSPSKQGGNGYTF
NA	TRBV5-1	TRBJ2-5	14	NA	TGCGCCAGCAGCTTGGGTGCTAGCCAAGAGACCCAGTACTTC	CASSLGASQETQYF
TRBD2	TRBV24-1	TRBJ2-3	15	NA	TGTGCCACCAGCTCCCGGGAGGGTCCCGCAGATACGCAGTATTTT	CATSSREGPADTQYF
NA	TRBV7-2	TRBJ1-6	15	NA	TGTGCCAGCAGCCCCGTGATGTGGGATAATTCACCCCTCCACTTT	CASSPVMWDNSPLHF
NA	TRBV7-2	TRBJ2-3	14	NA	TGTGCCAGCAGCCCCGCAATCAGGACAGATACGCAGTATTTT	CASSPAIRTDTQYF
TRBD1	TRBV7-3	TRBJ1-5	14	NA	TGTGCCAGCAGACTGACAGGGGGCAGTCAGCCCCAGCATTTT	CASRLTGGSQPQHF
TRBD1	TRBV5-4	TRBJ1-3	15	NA	TGTGCCAGCAGCAGAGGGGACAGGGGCGGAAACACCATATATTTT	CASSRGDRGGNTIYF
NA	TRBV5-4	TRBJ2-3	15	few	TGTGCCAGCAGCGTACGGACTACTAGCACAGATACGCAGTATTTT	CASSVRTTSTDTQYF
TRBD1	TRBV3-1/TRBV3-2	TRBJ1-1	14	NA	TGTGCCAGCAGCCTTGGGACAGAGGGCACTGAAGCTTTCTTT	CASSLGTEGTEAFF
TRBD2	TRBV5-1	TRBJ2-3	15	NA	TGCGCCAGCAGCCCCTCTTCGGGAGGAGCAGATACGCAGTATTTT	CASSPSSGGADTQYF
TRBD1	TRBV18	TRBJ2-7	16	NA	TGTGCCAGCTCCTCCAGCGCGAACAGGGGCCCCTACGAGCAGTACTTC	CASSSSANRGPYEQYF
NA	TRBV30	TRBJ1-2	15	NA	TGTGCCTGGAGCCCCTTGGGGGGAGCTAACTATGGCTACACCTTC	CAWSPLGGANYGYTF
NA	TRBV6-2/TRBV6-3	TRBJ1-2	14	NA	TGTGCCAGCAGCCCCCGCAGGGATAACTATGGCTACACCTTC	CASSPRRDNYGYTF
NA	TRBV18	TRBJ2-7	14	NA	TGTGCCAGCTCACCAGCGGCGGTCCCCTACGAGCAGTACTTC	CASSPAAVPYEQYF
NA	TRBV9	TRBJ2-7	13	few	TGTGCCAGCAGCCCCGGTGCCTCCTACGAGCAGTACTTC	CASSPGASYEQYF
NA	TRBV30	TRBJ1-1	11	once	TGTGCCTGGGGCATCTACGGTGAAGCTTTCTTT	CAWGIYGEAFF
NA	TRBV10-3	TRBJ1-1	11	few	TGTGCCATCAGTCTCGGTTCTGAAGCTTTCTTT	CAISLGSEAFF
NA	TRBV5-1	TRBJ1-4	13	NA	TGCGCCAGCAGCTTTTTGGGGGTTGAAAAACTGTTTTTT	CASSFLGVEKLFF
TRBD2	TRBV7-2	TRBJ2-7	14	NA	TGTGCCAGCAGCTTAGGAGCGGGGGACTACGAGCAGTACTTC	CASSLGAGDYEQYF